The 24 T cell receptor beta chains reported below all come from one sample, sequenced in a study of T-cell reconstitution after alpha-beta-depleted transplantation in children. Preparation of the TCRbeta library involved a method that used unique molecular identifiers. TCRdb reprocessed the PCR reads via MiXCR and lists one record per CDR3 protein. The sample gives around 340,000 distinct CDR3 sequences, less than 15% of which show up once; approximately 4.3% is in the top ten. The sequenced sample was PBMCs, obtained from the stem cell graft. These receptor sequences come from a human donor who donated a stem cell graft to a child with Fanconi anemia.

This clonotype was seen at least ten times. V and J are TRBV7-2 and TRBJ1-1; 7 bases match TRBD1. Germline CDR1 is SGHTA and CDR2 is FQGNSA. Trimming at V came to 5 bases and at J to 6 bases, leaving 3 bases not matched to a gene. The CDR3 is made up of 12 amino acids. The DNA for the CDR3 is TGTGCCAGCAGCCGGGACAGTCCTGAAGCTTTCTTT. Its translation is CASSRDSPEAFF.

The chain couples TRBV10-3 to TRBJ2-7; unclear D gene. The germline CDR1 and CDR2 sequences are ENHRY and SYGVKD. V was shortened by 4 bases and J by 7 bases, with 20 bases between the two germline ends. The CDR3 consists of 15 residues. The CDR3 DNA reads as TGTGCCATCAGTGGAGACAAGGACCTTAGAGGAGAGCAGTACGTC. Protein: CAISGDKDLRGEQYV.

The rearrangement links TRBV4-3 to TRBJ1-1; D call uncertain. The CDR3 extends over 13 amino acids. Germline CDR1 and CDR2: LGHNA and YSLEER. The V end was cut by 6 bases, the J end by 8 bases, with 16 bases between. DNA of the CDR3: TGCGCCAGCAGAAACAAGGCGGGTGCCGAAGCTTTCTTT. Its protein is CASRNKAGAEAFF.

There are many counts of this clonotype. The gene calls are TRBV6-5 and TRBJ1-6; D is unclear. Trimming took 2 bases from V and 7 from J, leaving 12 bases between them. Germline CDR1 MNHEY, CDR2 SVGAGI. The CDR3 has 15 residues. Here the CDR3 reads CASSYGVVYNSPLHF. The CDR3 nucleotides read TGTGCCAGCAGTTACGGGGTAGTCTACAATTCACCCCTCCACTTT.

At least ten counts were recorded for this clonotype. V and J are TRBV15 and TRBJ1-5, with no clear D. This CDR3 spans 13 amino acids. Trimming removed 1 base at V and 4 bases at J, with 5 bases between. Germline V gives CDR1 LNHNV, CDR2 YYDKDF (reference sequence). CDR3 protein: CATSRGRNQPQHF. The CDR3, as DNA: TGTGCCACCAGCAGAGGTAGGAATCAGCCCCAGCATTTT. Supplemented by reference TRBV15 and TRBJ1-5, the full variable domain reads DAMVIQNPRYQVTQFGKPVTLSCSQTLNHNVMYWYQQKSSQAPKLLFHYYDKDFNNEADTPDNFQSRRPNTSFCFLDIRSPGLGDTAMYLCATSRGRNQPQHFGDGTRLSIL.

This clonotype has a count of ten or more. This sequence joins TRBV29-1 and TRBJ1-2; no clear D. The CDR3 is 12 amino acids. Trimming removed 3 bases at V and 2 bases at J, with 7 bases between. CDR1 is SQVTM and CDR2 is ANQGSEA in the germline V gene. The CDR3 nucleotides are TGCAGCGTTGATGGGCAGAACTATGGCTACACCTTC. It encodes CSVDGQNYGYTF.

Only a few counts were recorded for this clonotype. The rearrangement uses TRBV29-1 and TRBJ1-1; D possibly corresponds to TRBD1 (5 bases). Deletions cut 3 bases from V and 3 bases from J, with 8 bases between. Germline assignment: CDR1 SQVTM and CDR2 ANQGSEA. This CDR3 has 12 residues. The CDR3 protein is CSVDGGDTEAFF. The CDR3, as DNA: TGCAGCGTTGACGGGGGGGACACTGAAGCTTTCTTT.

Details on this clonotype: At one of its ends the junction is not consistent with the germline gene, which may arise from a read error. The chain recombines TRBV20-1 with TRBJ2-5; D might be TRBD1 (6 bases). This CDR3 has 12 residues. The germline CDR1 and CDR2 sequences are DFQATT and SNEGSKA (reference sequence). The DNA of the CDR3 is TGCGGTGCTAGGGTGACAGGAGAGACCCAGTACTTC. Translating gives CGARVTGETQYF.

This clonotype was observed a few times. The CDR3 DNA is TGCGCCAGCAGCCATACCTATGGGACTGAAGCTTTCTTT. Its protein is CASSHTYGTEAFF. V is TRBV4-1 and J is TRBJ1-1; D is unclear. V shed 3 bases and J shed 5 bases, with 10 bases lying between them. The CDR3 extends over 13 amino acids. Germline lookup yields CDR1 MGHRA and CDR2 YSYEKL.

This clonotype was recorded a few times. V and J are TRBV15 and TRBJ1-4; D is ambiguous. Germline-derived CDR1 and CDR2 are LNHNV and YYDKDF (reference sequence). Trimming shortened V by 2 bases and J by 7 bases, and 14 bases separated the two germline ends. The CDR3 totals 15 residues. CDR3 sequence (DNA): TGTGCCACCAGCAGACCGGCCCGGGAGGGTGAAAAACTGTTTTTT. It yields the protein CATSRPAREGEKLFF.

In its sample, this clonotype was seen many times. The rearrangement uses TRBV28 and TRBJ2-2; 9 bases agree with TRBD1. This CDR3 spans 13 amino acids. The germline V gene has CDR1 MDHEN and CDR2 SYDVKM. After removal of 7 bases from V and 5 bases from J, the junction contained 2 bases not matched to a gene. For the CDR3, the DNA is TGTGCCAGCACAGGGACAGGGACCGGGGAGCTGTTTTTT. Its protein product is CASTGTGTGELFF.

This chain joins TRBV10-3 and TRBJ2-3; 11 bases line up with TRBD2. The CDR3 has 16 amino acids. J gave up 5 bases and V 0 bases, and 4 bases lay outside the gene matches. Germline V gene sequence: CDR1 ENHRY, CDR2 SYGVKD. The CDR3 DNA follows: TGTGCCATCAGTGAGTCGGTAGCGGGGGGGAGAGATACGCAGTATTTT. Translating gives CAISESVAGGRDTQYF.

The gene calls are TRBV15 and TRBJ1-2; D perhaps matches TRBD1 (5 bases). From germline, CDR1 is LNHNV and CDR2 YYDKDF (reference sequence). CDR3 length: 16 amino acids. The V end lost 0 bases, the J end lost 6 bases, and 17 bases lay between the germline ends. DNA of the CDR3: TGTGCCACCAGCAGAGATCTATTAACAGGAGGCCATGGCTACACCTTC. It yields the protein CATSRDLLTGGHGYTF.

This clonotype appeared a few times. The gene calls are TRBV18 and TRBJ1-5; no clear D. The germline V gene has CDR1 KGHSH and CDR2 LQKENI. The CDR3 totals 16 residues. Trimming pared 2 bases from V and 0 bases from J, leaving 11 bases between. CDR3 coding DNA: TGTGCCAGCTCACCAGGCCAGCCTCATAGCAATCAGCCCCAGCATTTT. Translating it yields CASSPGQPHSNQPQHF.

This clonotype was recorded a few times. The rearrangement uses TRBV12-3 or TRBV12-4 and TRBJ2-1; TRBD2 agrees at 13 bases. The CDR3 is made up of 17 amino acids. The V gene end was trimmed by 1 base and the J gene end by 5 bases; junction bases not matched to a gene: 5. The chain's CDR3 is CASSLVLAGGRDNEQFF. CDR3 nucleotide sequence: TGTGCCAGCAGTTTAGTACTAGCGGGGGGGCGTGACAATGAGCAGTTCTTC.

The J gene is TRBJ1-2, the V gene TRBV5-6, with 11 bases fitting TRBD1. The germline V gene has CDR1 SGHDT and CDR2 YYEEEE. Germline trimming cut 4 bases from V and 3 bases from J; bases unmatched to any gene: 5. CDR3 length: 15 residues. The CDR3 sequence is CASSVDRGLDYGYTF. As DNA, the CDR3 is TGTGCCAGCAGCGTGGACAGGGGGCTCGACTATGGCTACACCTTC.

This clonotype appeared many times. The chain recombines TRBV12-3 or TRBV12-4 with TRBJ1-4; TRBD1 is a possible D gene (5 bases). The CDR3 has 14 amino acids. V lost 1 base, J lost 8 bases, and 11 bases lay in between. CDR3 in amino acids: CASSLGQGFEKLFF. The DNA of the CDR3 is TGTGCCAGCAGTTTAGGCCAGGGCTTCGAAAAACTGTTTTTT.

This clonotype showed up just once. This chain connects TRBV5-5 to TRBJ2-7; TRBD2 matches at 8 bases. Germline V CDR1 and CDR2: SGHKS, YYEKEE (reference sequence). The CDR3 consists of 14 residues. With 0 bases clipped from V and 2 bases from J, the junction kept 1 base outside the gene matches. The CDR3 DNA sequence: TGTGCCAGCAGCTTGGGACTAGCGCCCTACGAGCAGTACTTC. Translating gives CASSLGLAPYEQYF.

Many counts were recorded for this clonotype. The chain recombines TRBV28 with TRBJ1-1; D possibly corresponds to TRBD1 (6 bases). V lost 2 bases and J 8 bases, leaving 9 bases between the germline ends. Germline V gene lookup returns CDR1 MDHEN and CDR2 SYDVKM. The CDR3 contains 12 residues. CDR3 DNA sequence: TGTGCCAGCAGTTTAAGGGACATGGAAGCTTTCTTT. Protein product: CASSLRDMEAFF.

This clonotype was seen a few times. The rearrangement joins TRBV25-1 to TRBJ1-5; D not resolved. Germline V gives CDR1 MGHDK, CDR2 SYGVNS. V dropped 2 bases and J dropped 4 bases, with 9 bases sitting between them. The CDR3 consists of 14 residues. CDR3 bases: TGTGCCAGCAGTGAAACGAGCGCGAATCAGCCCCAGCATTTT. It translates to CASSETSANQPQHF.

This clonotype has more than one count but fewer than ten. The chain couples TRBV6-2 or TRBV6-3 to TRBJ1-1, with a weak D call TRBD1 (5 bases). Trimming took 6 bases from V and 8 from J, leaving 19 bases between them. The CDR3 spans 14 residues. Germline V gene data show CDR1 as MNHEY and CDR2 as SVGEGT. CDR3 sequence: CASRVYTGKPEAFF. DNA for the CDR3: TGTGCCAGCAGAGTCTACACAGGAAAACCCGAAGCTTTCTTT.

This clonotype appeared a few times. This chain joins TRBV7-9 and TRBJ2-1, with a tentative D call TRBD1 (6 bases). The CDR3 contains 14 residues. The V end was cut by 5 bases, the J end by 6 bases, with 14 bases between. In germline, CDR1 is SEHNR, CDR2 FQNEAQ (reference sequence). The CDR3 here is CASSTPTGLNEQFF. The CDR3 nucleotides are TGTGCCAGCAGCACTCCGACAGGCCTCAATGAGCAGTTCTTC. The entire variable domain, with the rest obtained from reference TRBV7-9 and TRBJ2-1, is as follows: DTGVSQNPRHKITKRGQNVTFRCDPISEHNRLYWYRQTLGQGPEFLTYFQNEAQLEKSRLLSDRFSAERPKGSFSTLEIQRTEQGDSAMYLCASSTPTGLNEQFFGPGTRLTVL.

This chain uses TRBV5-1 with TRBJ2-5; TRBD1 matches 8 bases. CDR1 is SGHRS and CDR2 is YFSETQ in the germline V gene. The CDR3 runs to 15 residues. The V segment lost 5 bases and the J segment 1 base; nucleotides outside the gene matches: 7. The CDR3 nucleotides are TGCGCCAGCAGGCAAACAGGGGGAATCCAAGAGACCCAGTACTTC. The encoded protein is CASRQTGGIQETQYF.

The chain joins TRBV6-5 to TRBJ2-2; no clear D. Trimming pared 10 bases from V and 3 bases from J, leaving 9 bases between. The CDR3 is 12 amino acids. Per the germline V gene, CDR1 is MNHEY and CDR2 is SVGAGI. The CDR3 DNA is TGTGCCATCCTTGGAGACACCGGGGAGCTGTTTTTT. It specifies CAILGDTGELFF.